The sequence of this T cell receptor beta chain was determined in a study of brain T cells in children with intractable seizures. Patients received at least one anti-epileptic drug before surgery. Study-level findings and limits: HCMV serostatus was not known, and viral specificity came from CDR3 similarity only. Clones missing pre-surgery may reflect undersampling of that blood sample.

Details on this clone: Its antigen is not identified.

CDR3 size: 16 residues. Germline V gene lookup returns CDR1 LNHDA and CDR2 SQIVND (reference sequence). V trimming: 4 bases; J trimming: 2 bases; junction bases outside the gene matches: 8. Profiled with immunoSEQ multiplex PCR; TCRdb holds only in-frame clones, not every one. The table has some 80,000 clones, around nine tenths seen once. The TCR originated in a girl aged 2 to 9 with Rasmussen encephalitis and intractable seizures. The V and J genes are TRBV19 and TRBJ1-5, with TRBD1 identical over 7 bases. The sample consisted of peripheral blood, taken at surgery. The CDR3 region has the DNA TGTGCCAGTAGTACCTCCTCAGGGGGACGCAATCAGCCCCAGCATTTT. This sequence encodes CASSTSSGGRNQPQHF. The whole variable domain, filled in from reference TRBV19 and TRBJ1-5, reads DGGITQSPKYLFRKEGQNVTLSCEQNLNHDAMYWYRQDPGQGLRLIYYSQIVNDFQKGDIAEGYSVSREKKESFPLTVTSAQKNPTAFYLCASSTSSGGRNQPQHFGDGTRLSIL.